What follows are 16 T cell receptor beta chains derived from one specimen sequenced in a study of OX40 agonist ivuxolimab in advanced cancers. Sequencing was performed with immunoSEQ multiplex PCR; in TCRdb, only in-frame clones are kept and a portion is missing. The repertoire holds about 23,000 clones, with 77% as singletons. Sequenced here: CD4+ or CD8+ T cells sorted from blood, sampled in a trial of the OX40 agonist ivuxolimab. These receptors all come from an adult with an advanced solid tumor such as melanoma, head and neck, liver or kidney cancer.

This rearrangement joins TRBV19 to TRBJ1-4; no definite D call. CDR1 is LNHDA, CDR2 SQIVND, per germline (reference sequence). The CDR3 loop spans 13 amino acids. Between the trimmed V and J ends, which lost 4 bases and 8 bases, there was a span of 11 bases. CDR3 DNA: TGTGCCAGTAGTACGATGGGTAGGGAAAAACTGTTTTTT. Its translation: CASSTMGREKLFF.

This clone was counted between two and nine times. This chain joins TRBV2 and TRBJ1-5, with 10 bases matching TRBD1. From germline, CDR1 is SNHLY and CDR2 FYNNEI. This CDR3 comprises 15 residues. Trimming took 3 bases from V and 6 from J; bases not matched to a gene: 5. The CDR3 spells CASSDGQGGTQPQHF. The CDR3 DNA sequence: TGTGCCAGCAGTGACGGACAGGGGGGGACTCAGCCCCAGCATTTT.

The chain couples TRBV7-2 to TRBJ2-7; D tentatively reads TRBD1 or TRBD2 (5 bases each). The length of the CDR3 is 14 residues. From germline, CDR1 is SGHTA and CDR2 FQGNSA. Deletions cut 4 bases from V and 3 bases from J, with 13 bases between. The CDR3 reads CASSSRGTLYEQYF. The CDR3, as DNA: TGTGCCAGCAGCTCCCGGGGCACACTCTACGAGCAGTACTTC.

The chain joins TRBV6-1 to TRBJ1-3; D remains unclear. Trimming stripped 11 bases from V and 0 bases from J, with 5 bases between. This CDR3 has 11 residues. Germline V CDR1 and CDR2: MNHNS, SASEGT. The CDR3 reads CACGSGNTIYF. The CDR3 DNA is TGTGCCTGCGGCTCTGGAAACACCATATATTTT.

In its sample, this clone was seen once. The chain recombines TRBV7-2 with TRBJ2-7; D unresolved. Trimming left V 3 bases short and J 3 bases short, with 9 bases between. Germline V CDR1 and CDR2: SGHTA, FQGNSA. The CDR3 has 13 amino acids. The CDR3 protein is CASSFNTNYEQYF. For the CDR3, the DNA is TGTGCCAGCAGCTTCAATACCAACTACGAGCAGTACTTC.

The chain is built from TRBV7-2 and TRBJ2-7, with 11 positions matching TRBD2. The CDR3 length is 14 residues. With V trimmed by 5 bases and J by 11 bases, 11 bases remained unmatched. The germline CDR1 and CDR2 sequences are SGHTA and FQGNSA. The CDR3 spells CASSTGTSGPLEYF. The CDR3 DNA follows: TGTGCCAGCAGCACTGGGACTAGCGGCCCACTGGAGTACTTC.

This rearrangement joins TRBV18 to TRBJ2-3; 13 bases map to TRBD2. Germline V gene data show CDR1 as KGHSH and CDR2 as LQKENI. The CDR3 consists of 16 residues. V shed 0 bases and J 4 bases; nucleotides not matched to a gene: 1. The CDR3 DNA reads TGTGCCAGCTCACCACCGGGACTAGCGGGGCCAGATACGCAGTATTTT. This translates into CASSPPGLAGPDTQYF.

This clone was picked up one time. The DNA of the CDR3 is TGTGCCAGCAGGCGTCCCGGGACAGGGGTCTACGAGCAGTACTTC. It specifies CASRRPGTGVYEQYF. V and J are TRBV2 and TRBJ2-7, with TRBD1 matching 10 bases. This CDR3 is built from 15 residues. Germline V gene lookup returns CDR1 SNHLY and CDR2 FYNNEI. With 6 bases clipped from V and 3 bases from J, the junction kept 8 bases outside the gene matches.

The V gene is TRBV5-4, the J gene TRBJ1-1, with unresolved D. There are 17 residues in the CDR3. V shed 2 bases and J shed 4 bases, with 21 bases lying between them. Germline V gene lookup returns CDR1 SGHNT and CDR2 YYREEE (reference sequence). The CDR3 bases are TGTGCCAGCAGCTTAAACACATTAGCGGTCGTCCGCACTGAAGCTTTCTTT. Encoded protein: CASSLNTLAVVRTEAFF.

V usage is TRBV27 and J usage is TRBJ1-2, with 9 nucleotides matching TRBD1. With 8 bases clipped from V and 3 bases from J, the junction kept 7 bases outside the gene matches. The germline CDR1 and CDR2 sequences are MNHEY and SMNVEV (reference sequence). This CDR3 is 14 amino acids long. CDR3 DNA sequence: TGTGCCAGCGCCCGACAGGGGGACTACTATGGCTACACCTTC. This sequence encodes CASARQGDYYGYTF.

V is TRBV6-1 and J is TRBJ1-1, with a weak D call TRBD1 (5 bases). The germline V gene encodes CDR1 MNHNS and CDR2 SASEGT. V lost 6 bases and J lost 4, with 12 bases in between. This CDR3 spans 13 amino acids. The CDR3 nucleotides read TGTGCCAGCAGCTTTGACAGCGCCACTGAAGCTTTCTTT. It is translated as CASSFDSATEAFF.

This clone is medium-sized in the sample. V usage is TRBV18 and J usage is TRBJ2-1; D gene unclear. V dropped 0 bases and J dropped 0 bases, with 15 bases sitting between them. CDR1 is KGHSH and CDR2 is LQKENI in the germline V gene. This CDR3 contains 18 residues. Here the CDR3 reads CASSPPSWRVSSYNEQFF. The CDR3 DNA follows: TGTGCCAGCTCACCACCCTCTTGGCGAGTGAGCTCCTACAATGAGCAGTTCTTC.

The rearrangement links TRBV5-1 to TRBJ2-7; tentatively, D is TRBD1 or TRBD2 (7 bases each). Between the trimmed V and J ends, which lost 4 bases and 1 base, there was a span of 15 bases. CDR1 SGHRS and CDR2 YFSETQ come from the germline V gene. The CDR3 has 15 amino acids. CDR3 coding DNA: TGCGCCAGCAGCCCAGGGGGACTACTTTCCTACGAGCAGTACTTC. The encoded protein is CASSPGGLLSYEQYF.

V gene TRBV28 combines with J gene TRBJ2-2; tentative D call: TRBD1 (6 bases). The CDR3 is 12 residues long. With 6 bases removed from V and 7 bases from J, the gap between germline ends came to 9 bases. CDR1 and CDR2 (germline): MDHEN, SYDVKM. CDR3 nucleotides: TGTGCCAGCAGAACAGGGTTCGGGGAGCTGTTTTTT. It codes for CASRTGFGELFF.

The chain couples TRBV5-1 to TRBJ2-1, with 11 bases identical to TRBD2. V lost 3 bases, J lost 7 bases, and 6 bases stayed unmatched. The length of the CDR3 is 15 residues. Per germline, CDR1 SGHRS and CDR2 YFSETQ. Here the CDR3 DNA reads TGCGCCAGCAGCTGGATAGCGGGAGGGAGGAATGAGCAGTTCTTC. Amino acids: CASSWIAGGRNEQFF.

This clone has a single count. The CDR3 region is CASSPRTGNIEEKLFF. The DNA for the CDR3 is TGTGCCAGCAGCCCCCGGACAGGGAATATCGAAGAAAAACTGTTTTTT. This chain uses TRBV4-2 with TRBJ1-4; TRBD1 matches at 8 bases. Germline assignment: CDR1 LGHNA and CDR2 YNFKEQ. The CDR3 length is 16 residues. Trimming at V came to 4 bases and at J to 8 bases, leaving 12 bases not matched to a gene.